This is a list of T cell receptor beta chains from one sample in a study of regulatory T cells in long-lasting Graves disease. TCRdb fed the multiplex PCR reads into MiXCR, producing one record per CDR3 protein. The data contain 500,000 to 700,000 distinct CDR3 sequences, about 16% of them singletons. Another study also made use of these data, one on T cells in Graves' hyperthyroidism and ophthalmopathy.

Material: peripheral blood mononuclear cells (PBMCs), obtained at new diagnosis, from a patient treated with antithyroid drugs. The receptors come from a woman aged 25 to 39 with Graves disease. Each CDR3 is given with its conserved first and last residue. D genes are given only for firm matches. Clone size is given for some rows only: seen once, a few or many times, or a class if the clone is expanded.

clone_size	j_call	cdr3_length	d_call	v_call	cdr3_aa	cdr3_nt
few	TRBJ2-2	17	TRBD2	TRBV20-1	CSARDNAGGSLTGELFF	TGCAGTGCTAGAGATAACGCGGGAGGGTCGCTCACCGGGGAGCTGTTTTTT
-	TRBJ1-1	14	-	TRBV7-8	CASSLGGFYTEAFF	TGTGCCAGCAGCTTAGGGGGGTTTTACACTGAAGCTTTCTTT
many	TRBJ2-3	16	TRBD2	TRBV5-1	CASSPGASGTPDTQYF	TGCGCCAGCAGCCCAGGGGCTAGCGGGACCCCAGATACGCAGTATTTT
-	TRBJ2-7	16	TRBD2	TRBV20-1	CSAPARLLAGRYEQYF	TGCAGTGCGCCGGCGCGGTTACTAGCGGGACGTTACGAGCAGTACTTC
once	TRBJ2-1	15	-	TRBV15	CATSFRGGEYNEQFF	TGTGCCACCAGCTTCCGAGGCGGGGAATACAATGAGCAGTTCTTC
-	TRBJ2-2	14	-	TRBV20-1	CSARQPKNTGELFF	TGCAGTGCTAGGCAGCCCAAGAACACCGGGGAGCTGTTTTTT
few	TRBJ2-1	16	TRBD1	TRBV28	CASSLGQGRSYNEQFF	TGTGCCAGCAGTTTGGGACAGGGGCGCTCCTACAATGAGCAGTTCTTC
few	TRBJ2-4	14	TRBD1	TRBV20-1	CSGRDRGPKNIQYF	TGCAGTGGAAGAGACAGGGGTCCCAAAAACATTCAGTACTTC
-	TRBJ2-1	14	TRBD2	TRBV10-3	CATTSDSAYNEQFF	TGTGCCACTACTAGCGACTCAGCCTACAATGAGCAGTTCTTC
-	TRBJ1-1	13	TRBD1	TRBV29-1	CSVFQGGRTEAFF	TGCAGCGTTTTCCAGGGGGGTCGGACTGAAGCTTTCTTT
many	TRBJ2-3	14	TRBD2	TRBV28	CASSFNRGADTQYF	TGTGCCAGCAGCTTCAATCGGGGGGCAGATACGCAGTATTTT
-	TRBJ2-3	16	TRBD1	TRBV20-1	CSAEERNRGNTDTQYF	TGCAGTGCTGAAGAACGAAACAGGGGAAACACAGATACGCAGTATTTT
many	TRBJ1-1	13	-	TRBV3-1	CASSQGGATEAFF	TGTGCCAGCAGCCAAGGAGGGGCCACTGAAGCTTTCTTT
few	TRBJ2-7	16	-	TRBV3-1	CASSQAWGAPTYEQYF	TGTGCCAGCAGCCAAGCCTGGGGGGCCCCCACCTACGAGCAGTACTTC
once	TRBJ2-5	17	-	TRBV5-1	CASSLVFAGQIQETQYF	TGCGCCAGCAGCTTGGTTTTTGCGGGTCAAATCCAAGAGACCCAGTACTTC
few	TRBJ2-1	17	TRBD1	TRBV3-1	CASSVTLGQGYYNEQFF	TGTGCCAGCAGCGTAACCCTGGGACAGGGCTACTACAATGAGCAGTTCTTC
-	TRBJ2-1	16	TRBD2	TRBV14	CASSPWDYKTYNEQFF	TGTGCCAGCAGCCCTTGGGACTACAAAACGTACAATGAGCAGTTCTTC
-	TRBJ2-1	16	TRBD2	TRBV5-1	CASSSTLAGGSNEQFF	TGCGCCAGCAGCTCTACCCTAGCGGGAGGGTCGAATGAGCAGTTCTTC
few	TRBJ2-3	14	TRBD1	TRBV20-1	CSASRTGRTDTQYF	TGCAGTGCTAGTAGGACAGGGCGGACAGATACGCAGTATTTT
-	TRBJ1-5	13	-	TRBV11-2	CASSPDYNQPQHF	TGTGCCAGCAGCCCGGACTACAATCAGCCCCAGCATTTT
-	TRBJ1-2	12	TRBD1	TRBV12-3/TRBV12-4	CASIGGAGGYTF	TGTGCCAGTATAGGGGGCGCGGGTGGCTACACCTTC
few	TRBJ2-5	14	-	TRBV20-1	CSAMRLDHQETQYF	TGCAGTGCTATGCGGCTGGATCACCAAGAGACCCAGTACTTC
few	TRBJ1-2	16	-	TRBV18	CASSPAGGVTNYGYTF	TGTGCCAGCTCCCCGGCCGGGGGAGTCACTAACTATGGCTACACCTTC
many	TRBJ1-1	15	-	TRBV2	CASSEAGHPNTEAFF	TGTGCCAGCAGTGAGGCGGGACACCCGAACACTGAAGCTTTCTTT
many	TRBJ2-1	15	-	TRBV6-1	CASTRTASGDNEQFF	TGTGCCAGCACCCGGACAGCTAGCGGAGATAATGAGCAGTTCTTC
few	TRBJ1-4	13	-	TRBV29-1	CSVALQGPEKLFF	TGCAGCGTTGCTCTTCAGGGCCCCGAAAAACTGTTTTTT
many	TRBJ2-4	16	-	TRBV28	CASSLEGKGKRNIQYF	TGTGCCAGCAGTCTAGAGGGGAAGGGGAAAAGGAACATTCAGTACTTC
-	TRBJ1-1	15	TRBD1	TRBV7-2	CASSQTGTGTFGAFF	TGTGCCAGCAGCCAAACCGGGACAGGGACGTTCGGAGCTTTCTTT
once	TRBJ2-7	16	-	TRBV5-1	CASSPTINTPSDEQYF	TGCGCCAGCAGTCCTACTATAAACACGCCATCGGATGAGCAGTACTTC
few	TRBJ2-7	12	-	TRBV3-1	CASGDTYYEQYF	TGTGCCAGCGGGGACACCTACTACGAGCAGTACTTC
-	TRBJ1-6	14	TRBD1	TRBV19	CASSRQGFNSPLHF	TGTGCCAGTAGTAGACAGGGATTTAATTCACCCCTCCACTTT
many	TRBJ1-4	15	TRBD1	TRBV19	CASSVRQGKGEKLFF	TGTGCCAGTAGTGTGCGACAGGGGAAGGGTGAAAAACTGTTTTTT
-	TRBJ2-1	11	-	TRBV25-1	CASIQYNEQFF	TGTGCCAGCATCCAGTACAATGAGCAGTTCTTC
few	TRBJ1-1	11	-	TRBV30	CAWSDVREAFF	TGTGCCTGGAGTGATGTCAGGGAAGCTTTCTTT
few	TRBJ2-3	13	-	TRBV3-1	CASSQVLLDTQYF	TGTGCCAGCAGCCAAGTGTTGTTAGATACGCAGTATTTT
many	TRBJ2-7	13	TRBD1	TRBV28	CASSFGQVAEQYF	TGTGCCAGCAGTTTTGGACAGGTTGCCGAGCAGTACTTC
few	TRBJ1-1	13	TRBD1	TRBV19	CASSIDRGAEAFF	TGTGCCAGTAGTATCGACAGGGGAGCTGAAGCTTTCTTT
many	TRBJ1-1	12	TRBD1	TRBV30	CAWSAETGEAFF	TGTGCCTGGAGTGCGGAGACAGGGGAAGCTTTCTTT
-	TRBJ2-7	17	TRBD1	TRBV13	CASSQGRGQHGSYEQYF	TGTGCCAGCAGCCAAGGCAGGGGGCAACACGGGTCCTACGAGCAGTACTTC
many	TRBJ2-7	14	TRBD2	TRBV28	CASRGGRSSYEQYF	TGTGCCAGCAGAGGCGGGAGGAGCTCCTACGAGCAGTACTTC
many	TRBJ2-7	14	-	TRBV2	CASTVGQISYEQYF	TGTGCCAGCACCGTGGGGCAGATTTCCTACGAGCAGTACTTC
-	TRBJ2-5	12	-	TRBV11-2	CASSKELGTQYF	TGTGCCAGCAGCAAGGAACTGGGGACCCAGTACTTC
-	TRBJ1-6	13	-	TRBV19	CASSIWGTSPLHF	TGTGCCAGTAGTATATGGGGGACTTCACCCCTCCACTTT
few	TRBJ1-2	17	TRBD1	TRBV3-1	CASSQGPPRTGGGGYTF	TGTGCCAGCAGCCAAGGTCCACCGAGGACAGGGGGCGGTGGCTACACCTTC
many	TRBJ2-7	14	-	TRBV19	CASSITSGSYEQYF	TGTGCCAGTAGTATTACCAGCGGCTCCTACGAGCAGTACTTC
-	TRBJ1-1	12	-	TRBV6-1	CASTGPERVAFF	TGTGCCAGCACCGGACCCGAGCGGGTCGCTTTCTTT
few	TRBJ2-7	13	TRBD2	TRBV29-1	CSVTGTSVYEQYF	TGCAGCGTTACGGGGACTAGCGTCTACGAGCAGTACTTC
few	TRBJ1-1	11	-	TRBV6-2/TRBV6-3	CASSYEAEALF	TGTGCCAGCAGTTATGAGGCTGAAGCTCTCTTT
few	TRBJ1-2	15	TRBD1	TRBV13	CASSHGGQFVHGYTF	TGTGCCAGCAGCCACGGGGGACAGTTTGTTCATGGCTACACCTTC
-	TRBJ1-5	14	-	TRBV10-3	CAISDPGSNQPQHF	TGTGCCATCAGTGACCCCGGGAGTAATCAGCCCCAGCATTTT
many	TRBJ2-5	12	TRBD2	TRBV6-1	CASREVGETQYF	TGTGCCAGCCGGGAGGTAGGAGAGACCCAGTACTTC
-	TRBJ1-5	15	TRBD1	TRBV5-1	CASSPGQGVSQPQHF	TGCGCCAGCAGCCCAGGACAGGGGGTTTCTCAGCCCCAGCATTTT